These 27 T cell receptor beta chains came from one sample sequenced in a study of T cell responses to AZD1222 COVID-19 vaccine. This table comes from immunoSEQ multiplex PCR, and its TCRdb copy is limited to in-frame clones, with some not included. The sample includes roughly 140,000 clones, 80% to 95% of them seen just once. Sample: peripheral blood, taken 28 days after the second AZD1222 dose. Receptors originate from an adult who received the AZD1222 COVID-19 vaccine.

This chain connects TRBV5-8 to TRBJ2-7; the D gene is possibly TRBD1 (5 bases). CDR1 SGHTS and CDR2 YDEGEE come from the germline V gene. V was cut by 4 bases and J by 3 bases, with 5 bases left in between. The CDR3 is 11 residues long. CDR3 coding DNA: TGTGCCAGCAGCGACAGCTACGAGCAGTACTTC. Translated: CASSDSYEQYF.

This chain links TRBV18 with TRBJ1-4, with 9 nucleotides matching TRBD1. V dropped 3 bases and J dropped 10; count of bases not matched to a gene: 6. CDR3 length: 14 residues. In germline, CDR1 is KGHSH, CDR2 LQKENI. The CDR3 bases are TGTGCCAGCTCACCGGGACAGGGAGAAAGAAAACTGTTTTTT. This gives the protein CASSPGQGERKLFF.

This sequence joins TRBV28 and TRBJ2-5; D is possibly TRBD1 or TRBD2 (6 bases each). Looked up from germline, CDR1 is MDHEN and CDR2 is SYDVKM. V lost 7 bases and J lost 0, with 27 bases in between. The CDR3 sequence is 19 residues long. CDR3 residues: CASTTTIRGGLADQETQYF. CDR3 in DNA: TGTGCCAGCACCACGACAATCAGAGGGGGGCTCGCCGACCAAGAGACCCAGTACTTC.

The chain links TRBV19 to TRBJ2-4; 9 nucleotides match TRBD1. Germline trimming cut 5 bases from V and 3 bases from J; bases unmatched to any gene: 8. This CDR3 comprises 16 residues. CDR1 and CDR2 from the germline V gene are LNHDA and SQIVND (reference sequence). The CDR3 coding sequence is TGTGCCAGTAGTCCCGGGGGACAGGGATTCAAAAACATTCAGTACTTC. Its protein is CASSPGGQGFKNIQYF.

This rearrangement joins TRBV18 to TRBJ2-2; TRBD1 agrees at 7 bases. In germline, CDR1 is KGHSH, CDR2 LQKENI. The V and J ends lost 0 bases and 5 bases, in that order; junction bases with no gene match: 9. The CDR3 has 17 amino acids. The DNA of the CDR3 is TGTGCCAGCTCACCACCTGGCAGGGGGACGGCGACCGGGGAGCTGTTTTTT. It translates to CASSPPGRGTATGELFF.

V and J are TRBV30 and TRBJ2-4; TRBD1 agrees at 8 bases. Per the germline V gene, CDR1 is GTSNPN and CDR2 is SVGIG (reference sequence). The J segment lost 2 bases and the V segment lost 5 bases, leaving 5 bases of the junction unmatched. There are 14 residues in the CDR3. The CDR3 coding sequence is TGTGCCTGGCGTGCAGGGGGCACCAAAAACATTCAGTACTTC. Translation: CAWRAGGTKNIQYF.

This chain uses TRBV6-5 with TRBJ1-2; 9 positions match TRBD1. Per germline, CDR1 MNHEY and CDR2 SVGAGI. J lost 7 bases, V lost 4 bases, and 4 bases had no gene match. This CDR3 comprises 13 residues. Here the CDR3 DNA reads TGTGCCAGCAGTTCCCGGGACAGGGCTGGCTACACCTTC. This translates into CASSSRDRAGYTF.

This chain uses TRBV29-1 with TRBJ1-2; 8 bases fit TRBD1. Per the germline V gene, CDR1 is SQVTM and CDR2 is ANQGSEA. This CDR3 contains 11 residues. The ends lost 3 bases at V and 8 bases at J; junction bases unmatched: 2. The CDR3 region is CSVDRGPGYTF. The CDR3 nucleotides read TGCAGCGTTGACAGGGGGCCGGGCTACACCTTC.

This chain links TRBV5-6 with TRBJ2-7; D uncertain. The V end lost 0 bases, the J end lost 2 bases, and 3 bases lay between the germline ends. The CDR3 has 12 amino acids. CDR1 is SGHDT, CDR2 YYEEEE, per germline. This CDR3 is CASSLVPYEQYF. In nucleotides, the CDR3 is TGTGCCAGCAGCTTGGTGCCCTACGAGCAGTACTTC.

This chain links TRBV7-8 with TRBJ2-1, with D unclear. V shed 5 bases and J shed 2 bases, with 10 bases lying between them. The germline V gene encodes CDR1 SGHVS and CDR2 FQNEAQ. This CDR3 region has 14 residues. In nucleotides, the CDR3 is TGTGCCAGCAGCCTCCGGGCAGCCTACAATGAGCAGTTCTTC. Protein sequence: CASSLRAAYNEQFF.

The chain links TRBV5-1 to TRBJ2-7; 8 bases line up with TRBD2. Germline V lookup: CDR1 SGHRS, CDR2 YFSETQ. The CDR3 sequence is 16 residues long. V lost 1 base, J lost 4 bases, and 10 bases stayed unmatched. Here the CDR3 reads CASSLSVGRAPYEQYF. The CDR3 region has the DNA TGCGCCAGCAGCTTGTCTGTCGGGAGGGCCCCGTACGAGCAGTACTTC.

V and J are TRBV6-5 and TRBJ1-5; 7 bases fit TRBD1. CDR3 length: 15 amino acids. Germline lookup yields CDR1 MNHEY and CDR2 SVGAGI. Unmatched junction bases numbered 4, after V lost 0 bases and J lost 5 bases. The CDR3 loop is CASSYSGTVDQPQHF. DNA for the CDR3: TGTGCCAGCAGTTACTCTGGGACAGTTGATCAGCCCCAGCATTTT.

This clone appeared a single time. V is TRBV30 and J is TRBJ1-3; D remains ambiguous. Trimming took off 5 bases at V and 1 base at J, with 12 bases between the two ends. Per germline, CDR1 GTSNPN and CDR2 SVGIG (reference sequence). The length of the CDR3 is 14 residues. CDR3 protein: CAWVDQASGNTIYF. The CDR3 coding sequence is TGTGCCTGGGTAGACCAGGCTTCTGGAAACACCATATATTTT.

The V gene is TRBV11-2, the J gene TRBJ2-4, with D perhaps matching TRBD2 (5 bases). There are 11 residues in the CDR3. Germline V lookup: CDR1 SGHAT, CDR2 FQNNGV. V was cut by 2 bases and J by 15 bases, with 11 bases left in between. CDR3: CASSLSSGSYF. Here the CDR3 DNA reads TGTGCCAGCAGCTTAAGCTCGGGATCGTACTTC.

V and J are TRBV30 and TRBJ1-3; D is uncertain. Germline CDR1 is GTSNPN and CDR2 is SVGIG (reference sequence). The CDR3 sequence is 15 residues long. V was trimmed by 3 bases and J by 3 bases, leaving 15 bases between them. CDR3 DNA sequence: TGTGCCTGGAGCGCAGGTTCCTTGTTTGGAAACACCATATATTTT. Translating gives CAWSAGSLFGNTIYF.

The count of this clone is one. V usage is TRBV15 and J usage is TRBJ2-1, with D unresolved. The germline gives CDR1 LNHNV, CDR2 YYDKDF (reference sequence). Between the trimmed V and J ends, which lost 0 bases and 10 bases, there was a span of 13 bases. The length of the CDR3 is 14 residues. The CDR3 reads CATSRDALGQEQFF. The CDR3, as DNA: TGTGCCACCAGCAGAGACGCCCTGGGCCAAGAGCAGTTCTTC.

This clone is labeled as medium-sized (0.01 to 0.1%). The rearrangement uses TRBV7-9 and TRBJ2-1; 7 nucleotides line up with TRBD2. The CDR3 is 16 residues long. The junction had 7 bases not matched to a gene; V was cut back by 1 base and J by 4 bases. Germline lookup yields CDR1 SEHNR and CDR2 FQNEAQ (reference sequence). CDR3 region: CASSLVWRESYNEQFF. The CDR3 DNA follows: TGTGCCAGCAGCTTAGTGTGGCGGGAGTCATACAATGAGCAGTTCTTC.

This clone was counted between two and nine times. The rearrangement links TRBV19 to TRBJ2-7; the D gene could be TRBD1 or TRBD2 (6 bases each). Trimming removed 2 bases from V and 7 bases from J, with 18 bases in between. The CDR3 spans 15 residues. Germline V CDR1 and CDR2: LNHDA, SQIVND (reference sequence). The CDR3 sequence is CASSIRSGLRGEQYF. For the CDR3, the DNA is TGTGCCAGTAGTATACGTAGCGGCCTTAGGGGGGAGCAGTACTTC.

The rearrangement joins TRBV11-2 to TRBJ2-1; the match to TRBD1 covers 10 bases. The germline V gene encodes CDR1 SGHAT and CDR2 FQNNGV. The V and J ends lost 6 bases and 7 bases, in that order; junction bases with no gene match: 6. The CDR3 runs to 14 residues. The CDR3 region has the DNA TGTGCCAGCAGGCGAATGGGACAGGGGAATGAGCAGTTCTTC. Amino acid sequence: CASRRMGQGNEQFF.

CDR3 protein: CASSKEASGSYEQYF. Written as DNA, the CDR3 is TGTGCCAGCAGCAAAGAGGCTAGCGGGAGCTACGAGCAGTACTTC. V and J are TRBV21-1 and TRBJ2-7; the D call TRBD2 from the table was never checked on the DNA. TRBV21-1 has pseudogene status. The CDR3 extends over 15 amino acids.

This chain links TRBV7-9 with TRBJ1-2, with D tentatively TRBD1 (5 bases). CDR1 is SEHNR, CDR2 FQNEAQ, per germline (reference sequence). The CDR3 is made up of 13 amino acids. V was trimmed by 1 base and J by 8 bases, leaving 11 bases between them. CDR3 coding DNA: TGTGCCAGCAGCTTAGGCAGGGTCTTCGGCTACACCTTC. It is translated as CASSLGRVFGYTF. Full variable domain (rest looked up from reference TRBV7-9 and TRBJ1-2): DTGVSQNPRHKITKRGQNVTFRCDPISEHNRLYWYRQTLGQGPEFLTYFQNEAQLEKSRLLSDRFSAERPKGSFSTLEIQRTEQGDSAMYLCASSLGRVFGYTFGSGTRLTVV.

The rearrangement uses TRBV2 and TRBJ1-6; D might be TRBD1 (5 bases). The length of the CDR3 is 12 residues. Germline values: CDR1 SNHLY, CDR2 FYNNEI. Trimming left V 6 bases short and J 10 bases short, with 10 bases between. As DNA, the CDR3 is TGTGCCAGCAGGGGGGAAAGATCACCCCTCCACTTT. Amino acid sequence: CASRGERSPLHF.

This sequence joins TRBV28 and TRBJ2-1; D might be TRBD2 (7 bases). The length of the CDR3 is 13 residues. Germline CDR1 reads MDHEN; CDR2 reads SYDVKM. Trimming took 10 bases from V and 3 from J, leaving 13 bases between them. Here the CDR3 reads CATEGGNYNEQFF. The CDR3 DNA is TGTGCCACTGAGGGGGGGAACTACAATGAGCAGTTCTTC.

V and J are TRBV5-1 and TRBJ2-5; 10 bases are a match to TRBD1. The trim removed 5 bases at V and 1 base at J, leaving 2 bases unmatched. Looked up from germline, CDR1 is SGHRS and CDR2 is YFSETQ. The CDR3 is 14 residues long. The CDR3 is CASSWDRGQETQYF. The CDR3 DNA reads TGCGCCAGCAGTTGGGACAGGGGCCAAGAGACCCAGTACTTC.

V and J are TRBV5-1 and TRBJ2-3; D perhaps matches TRBD2 (6 bases). The germline V gene has CDR1 SGHRS and CDR2 YFSETQ. The CDR3 runs to 16 residues. Trimming took 0 bases from V and 2 from J, leaving 13 bases between them. CDR3 coding DNA: TGCGCCAGCAGCTTGGGGGCGCGGGATGACACAGATACGCAGTATTTT. It translates to CASSLGARDDTDTQYF.

J is TRBJ2-5 and V is TRBV5-4, with 9 bases aligning to TRBD2. Germline-derived CDR1 and CDR2 are SGHNT and YYREEE (reference sequence). The V segment lost 6 bases and the J segment 2 bases; nucleotides outside the gene matches: 17. This CDR3 spans 18 amino acids. The CDR3 reads CASNNAIAGASAQETQYF. For the CDR3, the DNA is TGTGCCAGCAACAATGCGATAGCGGGGGCCTCGGCACAAGAGACCCAGTACTTC.

The rearrangement joins TRBV2 to TRBJ1-2, with 10 bases identical to TRBD1. This CDR3 comprises 16 residues. V lost 3 bases, J lost 0 bases, and 4 bases stayed unmatched. Germline V gene lookup returns CDR1 SNHLY and CDR2 FYNNEI. CDR3 in amino acids: CASSELGQGSNYGYTF. CDR3 nucleotide sequence: TGTGCCAGCAGTGAGTTGGGACAGGGGTCTAACTATGGCTACACCTTC. The variable domain in full, with the rest retrieved from reference TRBV2 and TRBJ1-2, is EPEVTQTPSHQVTQMGQEVILRCVPISNHLYFYWYRQILGQKVEFLVSFYNNEISEKSEIFDDQFSVERPDGSNFTLKIRSTKLEDSAMYFCASSELGQGSNYGYTFGSGTRLTVV.